This TCR beta chain was recorded in a study of shared clonotypes between healthy human individuals. Details on this clone: Its antigen is not known.

Germline V gene lookup returns CDR1 SQVTM and CDR2 ANQGSEA. The V end was cut by 6 bases, the J end by 3 bases, with 24 bases between. This CDR3 contains 16 residues. The assay was immunoSEQ multiplex PCR, and TCRdb's table has in-frame clones only and misses some. The table records just over 2,000,000 clones, about 95% of them present only once. CD45RO-negative, CCR7-selected cells formed the naive CD8 fraction, which excluded terminally differentiated effector memory CD45RA+ cells. Findings and limits, study-wide: In general, naive subsets displayed greater estimated richness than memory subsets did. Incompleteness in sorted-subset sequencing, despite large depth, was shown by rarefaction. Between several donors, naive CD4 clonotypes were shared at a level of about 5.3%.

This rearrangement joins TRBV29-1 to TRBJ2-7; D possibly matches TRBD1 or TRBD2 (5 bases each). The sequencing input was naive CD8+ T cells sorted from blood. The TCR originated in a man aged 18 to 35 in good health. The CDR3 here is CSVRGLDTQDGYEQYF. The CDR3, as DNA: TGCAGCGTAAGAGGGTTGGACACACAGGATGGCTACGAGCAGTACTTC.